This T cell receptor beta chain was found in a study of cytomegalovirus exposure and HLA in healthy donors (dated by TCRdb to about 2017). As for the study more broadly: An earlier analysis of roughly 610 of the donors reported over 250 Gb of sequence data and around 120 million unique TCR beta sequences obtained from around 190 million T cells. Every discovery cohort repertoire had been produced on one sequencing platform. Along with the roughly 610-subject first cohort, a separate validation cohort of around 110 different subjects was used. High-throughput TCR immunosequencing, statistical association of individual TCRs with disease status, and machine learning were combined to predict cytomegalovirus infection status. Four to six DR-DQ haplotypes were handled as single units for association and clustering, since linkage in the cohort was strong. Across 398 genotyped donors of the cohort, an average of roughly 200,000 unique TCR beta nucleotide sequences per donor were sequenced, and 15% to 20% of those sequences were non-productive. The study used immunosequencing to profile the T cell repertoires of several hundred subjects and linked those repertoires to cytomegalovirus serostatus. An earlier analysis of around 640 of the donors used high-throughput TCR beta sequencing to judge whether each TCR beta V gene segment behaved as functional or pseudogenic. A later genetic analysis took genome-wide SNP genotypes for 398 of the 666 donors and used that subset as a discovery cohort. Rather than using new phenotypic data, the later analysis identified candidate immune exposures from TCR beta sequences and from how often those sequences occurred across donors. Typing coverage differed by locus: A, B, C, DRB1 and DQB1 were typed in about 629-640 donors, DQA1 in about 560, DPA1 in some 600, and DPB1 in 400 to 490. Donor age, sex, ethnicity and CMV serostatus were compiled together with the repertoire data. The genetic ancestry cluster associated with self-reported Caucasian donors included 81% of the approximately 410 genotyped donors. Around 330 gigabases of sequencing data and 91 million or so unique TCR sequences made up an early release that covered nearly 650 HLA-typed donors. The study aimed to test whether cataloging public T cell receptors could reveal signatures of past pathogen exposure. In a later analysis, previously published TCR beta repertoires from roughly 710 donors were re-analyzed and high-resolution HLA genotyping was added so that TCR occurrence patterns could be studied. Class I and class II HLA loci were covered by the typing at four-digit resolution.

Preparation of the library involved the immunoSEQ multiplex PCR assay. For the multiplex PCR, a mixture combining 60 forward primers for TCR Vbeta segments and 13 reverse primers for TCR Jbeta segments was used. A multiplex PCR assay on genomic DNA amplified the CDR3 region of rearranged TCR beta genes. The amplified TCR beta libraries were sequenced on the Illumina HiSeq System as 87-base-pair reads. Per the authors' processing: In a later analysis, some 80 million unique TCR beta chains were counted across the approximately 640 repertoires, and roughly 9.9 million of these chains were shared by at least two donors. Raw reads were error-corrected and collapsed into unique sequences with a nearest-neighbor algorithm that merged closely related sequences to remove PCR and sequencing errors. CDR3 sequences were aligned to IMGT reference sequences to assign V, D and J gene segments. For a sequence to be retained, at least a six-nucleotide match to both a V gene segment and a J gene segment was required. A rearrangement counted as productive if the CDR3 had no stop codons and remained in frame with V and J, and every other rearrangement counted as non-productive. CDR3 was defined according to IMGT convention as the region running from the second conserved V-encoded cysteine to the conserved J-encoded phenylalanine. Sequences without an unambiguous match to a single V gene segment were excluded from the earlier analysis of 500 to 700 of the donors. In an earlier analysis of 587 of the donors, V segments were called functional above 56.7% productive rearrangements and were called segregating when the between-donor standard deviation exceeded 5%. A statistical classification framework was built to diagnose cytomegalovirus status from the catalog of TCR beta chain sequences. In a later analysis, V and J genes were assigned by comparing TCR nucleotide sequences against IMGT/GENE-DB human TR gene sequences. Using the TCRdist pipeline, a later analysis assigned CDR3 sequences along with most-parsimonious VDJ recombination scenarios. In a later analysis, every TCR beta chain was defined by the combination of its CDR3 amino acid sequence and its V-gene family, and reads without a unique V-gene family were dropped. In a later analysis, 500 to 700 highly shared, low-generation-probability nucleotide sequences were removed to address suspected cross-contamination and a sequencing artifact. In a later analysis, a clonal expansion index was calculated for each public chain from normalized within-repertoire ranks of inferred template counts. In a later analysis, generation probabilities were computed using a VDJ recombination model fitted to out-of-frame rearrangements, and the results were checked against IGoR. Hypergeometric tests were used in a later analysis to score TCR-TCR, TCR-HLA and TCR-CMV co-occurrence, with a repertoire-size bias correction applied to the TCR pairs. In a later analysis, false discovery rates were estimated by permuting HLA or CMV assignments 20 times. In a later analysis, co-occurring TCRs were grouped using DBSCAN, and TCRdist sequence similarity was added for clustering within HLA-allele-positive subsets. For co-occurrence clustering, repertoires with fewer than 30,000 or more than 120,000 public chains were excluded, along with a handful of repertoires with anomalous nucleotide sharing. Held by TCRdb, this immuneACCESS table contains in-frame sequences only and omits some clones. Under half of the omission traces to an unresolved V gene where checked; the cause of the rest is unknown. V and J calls and clone size are given by that table; D and trimming were obtained from the DNA. The sample table lists roughly 180,000 clones, 80% of them with a count of one. Approximately 6.7% of the sample comes from the top ten.

The V end loses 5 bases and the J end loses 4 bases, and a stretch of 20 bases separates them. The CDR3 spans 16 residues, from the cysteine through the phenylalanine. Here the CDR3 DNA is all that survives: 48 bases in frame from base 1. According to the germline V gene, CDR1 reads SGHDN and CDR2 reads FVKESK. Overall study outcomes, separate from this receptor: A group of highly shared sequence variants was considered likely to be a technical artifact of the sequencing pipeline. In the study, around 160 TCR beta chains were listed as associated with cytomegalovirus. A further reported finding was that TCR beta sequences accurately predicted the HLA-A and HLA-B alleles for most subjects in the first cohort. Because the 87-base-pair reads could not distinguish some IMGT-functional V segments, including TRBV6-2 and TRBV6-3, those segments were excluded. Most TCR sequences were observed very rarely across donors, whereas some public TCRs were present in many individuals. In an earlier analysis of more than 500 of the donors, most TCR beta V segments appeared in productive rearrangements about 87% or about 30% of the time, broadly matching IMGT annotations. A later analysis associated around 16,000 TCR beta sequences with specific HLA alleles at a false discovery rate of 0.05. A later genetic analysis associated a missense DCLRE1C variant with V-gene and J-gene trimming of TCR beta chains, and an independent cohort replicated the association. In a later analysis, TCR association rates were found to vary across HLA loci, with the most associated TCRs seen for DRB1 alleles and the fewest for HLA-C alleles. Fewer than 20 rarely observed V segments, including chromosome 9 orphons, were excluded from the earlier analysis of about 600 of the donors because counts were too low. Because HLA typing was unavailable for some donors at each locus, only the typed subset was used in association tests. A later analysis found that most CMV-associated TCR beta chains appeared HLA-restricted, with HLA associations seemingly driven largely by CMV exposure. Assigning TCR associations to individual alleles was difficult when HLA alleles, especially DR and DQ, strongly co-occurred. Several of the top co-occurrence clusters appeared to be linked to parvovirus B19, influenza, CMV and Epstein-Barr virus, according to a later analysis. Compared with the roughly 710-donor mean, donors in an Asian-associated ancestry cluster had fewer N-insertions in productive TCRs, according to a later genetic analysis. Compared with equally common non-associated chains, HLA-associated TCR beta chains in a later analysis were more clonally expanded and had lower generation probabilities. Linkage disequilibrium might explain the correlated functional status among segregating V segments, but an unknown experimental factor could not be excluded. The only immune exposure information available for the cohort was CMV serostatus. The classifier was reported to diagnose cytomegalovirus status with high specificity and sensitivity in both the original and validation cohorts. Roughly uniform sequencing depth across donors was assumed in presence/absence analyses, although this assumption may not hold. The authors suggested that the approach could potentially be generalized to other disease states and immunological phenotypes. Three of the identified cytomegalovirus-associated TCR beta chains were confirmed in vitro to be specific for cytomegalovirus antigens. This cohort had only TCR beta chains sequenced, and the lack of alpha or paired-chain data limited which features could be detected.

Comments on this clone: It has no known antigen specificity. No quality values exist for individual bases; no much larger clone is one base distant.

The cohort was made up of 650 to 700 healthy bone marrow donors. All cohort members were sampled while nominally healthy, although unrecorded immune exposures were likely present. The donor was CMV seropositive and belonged to the group of 250 to 350 seropositive cohort members. Each donor provided a peripheral blood sample, and peripheral blood mononuclear cells were used for TCR beta sequencing. Genomic DNA extraction from the blood cell samples was performed with the Qiagen DNeasy Blood Extraction Kit. This sequence originates from a man under 40 in good health and CMV-seropositive. Sequencing was carried out using PBMCs. Recombination connected TRBV14 to TRBJ1-2; the D segment could be TRBD1, given 6 matching bases. The CDR3 sequence is CASSLLGLDRLYGYTF. The sequence in DNA is TGTGCCAGCAGCTTACTCGGGCTAGACAGGCTCTATGGCTACACCTTC.